Each of the 21 T cell receptor beta chains below was sequenced from the same sample in a study of T cell changes during pregnancy in multiple sclerosis. TCRdb keeps only in-frame clones here, not all; method: immunoSEQ multiplex PCR. The profile shows 80,000 or so clones, around 92% of them singletons. Sample: peripheral blood, taken before pregnancy. The receptors stem from a female donor with multiple sclerosis, enrolled in a pregnancy study.

This chain connects TRBV11-2 to TRBJ2-3; the D gene is possibly TRBD1 (6 bases). The germline V gene has CDR1 SGHAT and CDR2 FQNNGV. This CDR3 is built from 14 residues. V was cut by 5 bases and J by 2 bases, with 11 bases left in between. The CDR3 is CASSPHRDTDTQYF. CDR3 sequence (DNA): TGTGCCAGCAGCCCGCACAGGGACACAGATACGCAGTATTTT.

Here the CDR3 reads CATSRENEGSYYEQYF. In DNA form, the CDR3 reads TGTGCCACCAGCAGAGAAAATGAGGGCAGTTACTACGAGCAGTACTTC. This chain joins TRBV15 and TRBJ2-7, with D perhaps matching TRBD2 (5 bases). Germline CDR1 LNHNV, CDR2 YYDKDF (reference sequence). Trimming took 0 bases from V and 3 from J, leaving 15 bases between them. The CDR3 length is 16 residues. Full variable domain (rest looked up from reference TRBV15 and TRBJ2-7): DAMVIQNPRYQVTQFGKPVTLSCSQTLNHNVMYWYQQKSSQAPKLLFHYYDKDFNNEADTPDNFQSRRPNTSFCFLDIRSPGLGDTAMYLCATSRENEGSYYEQYFGPGTRLTVT.

Remarks on this clone: One end of the junction varies from germline; a read error may be responsible. V and J are TRBV7-9 and TRBJ2-1; the match to TRBD2 covers 16 bases. Germline CDR1 reads SEHNR; CDR2 reads FQNEAQ (reference sequence). CDR3 length: 19 amino acids. This CDR3 reads CASSLAGLAGGPEYSEQFF. The CDR3 DNA is TGTGCCAGCAGCTTAGCGGGACTAGCGGGGGGGCCCGAGTACAGTGAGCAGTTCTTC.

The CDR3 sequence is CASSVVQQDNTGELFF. The CDR3 DNA is TGTGCCAGCAGCGTAGTACAACAGGATAACACCGGGGAGCTGTTTTTT. The rearrangement links TRBV9 to TRBJ2-2; tentatively, D is TRBD1 (5 bases). The germline gives CDR1 SGDLS, CDR2 YYNGEE. This CDR3 is 16 amino acids long. V was clipped by 0 bases and J by 2 bases, with 11 bases between them.

This rearrangement joins TRBV6-1 to TRBJ2-3; D possibly corresponds to TRBD2 (7 bases). V was shortened by 7 bases and J by 3 bases, with 17 bases between the two germline ends. Germline-derived CDR1 and CDR2 are MNHNS and SASEGT. This CDR3 has 15 amino acids. CDR3 nucleotides: TGTGCCAGCACCCTCCTGAGGGGGGGAACAGATACGCAGTATTTT. Translating it yields CASTLLRGGTDTQYF.

This chain joins TRBV2 and TRBJ2-3; TRBD2 aligns across 7 bases. The V gene end was trimmed by 4 bases and the J gene end by 4 bases; junction bases not matched to a gene: 11. Looked up from germline, CDR1 is SNHLY and CDR2 is FYNNEI. This CDR3 region has 16 residues. For the CDR3, the DNA is TGTGCCAGCAGTGCGGGTCTAGCGGCGCACTCAGATACGCAGTATTTT. As protein: CASSAGLAAHSDTQYF.

The chain couples TRBV6-6 to TRBJ2-3; the D gene is possibly TRBD2 (6 bases). Germline CDR1 MNHNY, CDR2 SVGAGI (reference sequence). V lost 11 bases, J lost 2 bases, and 14 bases lay in between. The CDR3 has 13 residues. The CDR3 sequence is CAVNSGNTDTQYF. The CDR3 DNA follows: TGTGCCGTTAATAGCGGTAACACAGATACGCAGTATTTT.

The chain is built from TRBV13 and TRBJ2-3; 9 bases line up with TRBD2. The V and J ends lost 4 bases and 3 bases, in that order; junction bases with no gene match: 11. The CDR3 spans 17 residues. Per germline, CDR1 PRHDT and CDR2 FYEKMQ (reference sequence). The CDR3 sequence is CASSSGIAGGPTDTQYF. DNA for the CDR3: TGTGCCAGCAGCTCTGGGATCGCGGGGGGGCCAACAGATACGCAGTATTTT. Using reference TRBV13 and TRBJ2-3 for the parts outside the CDR3, the full variable domain is AAGVIQSPRHLIKEKRETATLKCYPIPRHDTVYWYQQGPGQDPQFLISFYEKMQSDKGSIPDRFSAQQFSDYHSELNMSSLELGDSALYFCASSSGIAGGPTDTQYFGPGTRLTVL.

The V gene is TRBV5-6, the J gene TRBJ1-1; no reliable D call. Trimming left V 3 bases short and J 0 bases short, with 12 bases between. The germline gives CDR1 SGHDT, CDR2 YYEEEE. This CDR3 is 15 amino acids long. The CDR3 spells CASSSLHALNTEAFF. The DNA for the CDR3 is TGTGCCAGCAGCTCCTTACACGCCTTGAACACTGAAGCTTTCTTT. The full variable domain, rest sourced from reference TRBV5-6 and TRBJ1-1, is DAGVTQSPTHLIKTRGQQVTLRCSPKSGHDTVSWYQQALGQGPQFIFQYYEEEERQRGNFPDRFSGHQFPNYSSELNVNALLLGDSALYLCASSSLHALNTEAFFGQGTRLTVV.

This clone appeared a single time. The chain employs TRBV4-2 and TRBJ2-1; possible D gene TRBD1, 6 bases. This CDR3 has 12 residues. Trimming stripped 4 bases from V and 8 bases from J, with 9 bases between. The germline V gene has CDR1 LGHNA and CDR2 YNFKEQ. The CDR3 DNA reads as TGTGCCAGCAGCCTAGGGGGTGATGAGCAGTTCTTC. Translation gives CASSLGGDEQFF.

This clone was picked up one time. The chain has TRBV5-1 and TRBJ2-7; D gene unclear. The CDR3 spans 11 residues. Germline loops: CDR1 SGHRS, CDR2 YFSETQ. V lost 0 bases, J lost 7 bases, and 5 bases lay in between. The CDR3 here is CASSLEHEQYF. The CDR3 DNA is TGCGCCAGCAGCTTGGAGCATGAGCAGTACTTC.

This clone was recorded a few times. CDR3 bases: TGTGCCAGCAGCTCATCGACAGGGACTGGATATGGCTACACCTTC. Translated: CASSSSTGTGYGYTF. The chain couples TRBV11-1 to TRBJ1-2; TRBD1 matches at 7 bases. This CDR3 has 15 amino acids. V was clipped by 4 bases and J by 5 bases; unmatched bases: 10. Per the germline V gene, CDR1 is SGHAT and CDR2 is FQDESV (reference sequence).

The chain joins TRBV29-1 to TRBJ1-2; TRBD1 matches at 8 bases. The germline V gene has CDR1 SQVTM and CDR2 ANQGSEA. This CDR3 comprises 14 residues. J was trimmed by 7 bases and V by 5 bases; bases with no gene match: 12. The CDR3 reads CSVTQGVRFGGYTF. CDR3 nucleotides: TGCAGCGTTACACAGGGGGTGCGTTTCGGTGGCTACACCTTC.

This clone has a single count. The rearrangement joins TRBV13 to TRBJ1-2, with 8 bases fitting TRBD1. This CDR3 spans 13 amino acids. V gave up 3 bases and J gave up 8 bases; unmatched junction bases: 5. The germline V gene encodes CDR1 PRHDT and CDR2 FYEKMQ (reference sequence). This CDR3 is CASSLDRVGGYTF. In DNA, the CDR3 is TGTGCCAGCAGCTTGGACAGGGTTGGCGGCTACACCTTC.

V usage is TRBV6-5 and J usage is TRBJ1-3; unclear D gene. CDR1 is MNHEY and CDR2 is SVGAGI in the germline V gene. Trimming shortened V by 8 bases and J by 0 bases, and 8 bases separated the two germline ends. This CDR3 spans 13 amino acids. CDR3 in DNA: TGTGCCAGCGGACTTTCCTCTGGAAACACCATATATTTT. Its protein product is CASGLSSGNTIYF.

The chain has TRBV9 and TRBJ2-3, with 8 bases that match TRBD1. The CDR3 extends over 15 amino acids. Germline V gene data show CDR1 as SGDLS and CDR2 as YYNGEE. The trim removed 3 bases at V and 0 bases at J, leaving 3 bases unmatched. CDR3 nucleotides: TGTGCCAGCAGCGCGGACAGGGATAGCACAGATACGCAGTATTTT. This encodes CASSADRDSTDTQYF.

V usage is TRBV4-1 and J usage is TRBJ1-1; the D gene is possibly TRBD1 (6 bases). V shed 3 bases and J shed 8 bases, with 10 bases lying between them. The CDR3 has 12 residues. Per germline, CDR1 MGHRA and CDR2 YSYEKL. The CDR3 region has the DNA TGCGCCAGCAGCCACCCCGGGACAGAAGCTTTCTTT. Its protein product is CASSHPGTEAFF.

The chain carries TRBV2 and TRBJ1-2, with TRBD1 matching 8 bases. Germline V lookup: CDR1 SNHLY, CDR2 FYNNEI. CDR3 length: 13 amino acids. The junction had 7 bases not matched to a gene; V was cut back by 7 bases and J by 6 bases. CDR3 coding DNA: TGTGCCAGCATCGGCAGGGGGCCTGATGGCTACACCTTC. As protein: CASIGRGPDGYTF.

The chain couples TRBV6-1 to TRBJ2-7, with a tentative D call TRBD1 (5 bases). The CDR3 is made up of 13 amino acids. Germline V gives CDR1 MNHNS, CDR2 SASEGT. Trimming shortened V by 3 bases and J by 2 bases, and 8 bases separated the two germline ends. The CDR3 sequence: CASSDVGAYEQYF. DNA of the CDR3: TGTGCCAGCAGTGATGTAGGGGCCTACGAGCAGTACTTC.

The V and J genes are TRBV2 and TRBJ1-1; 9 bases are shared with TRBD1. J lost 5 bases, V lost 7 bases, and 14 bases had no gene match. The germline CDR1 and CDR2 sequences are SNHLY and FYNNEI. CDR3 length: 16 residues. CDR3 in amino acids: CASIWDRVSGRTEAFF. The CDR3 coding sequence is TGTGCCAGCATTTGGGACAGGGTATCGGGGAGGACTGAAGCTTTCTTT.

This rearrangement joins TRBV6-4 to TRBJ1-1; no reliable D call. Germline V gene data show CDR1 as MRHNA and CDR2 as SNTAGT. Trimming shortened V by 5 bases and J by 5 bases, and 12 bases separated the two germline ends. The CDR3 totals 13 residues. The CDR3 loop is CASSPTRETEAFF. CDR3 nucleotides: TGTGCCAGCAGTCCGACCCGGGAAACTGAAGCTTTCTTT.